Below, 24 T cell receptor beta chains from the same sample are listed, as sequenced in a study of cytomegalovirus exposure and HLA in healthy donors. Amplification used 60 Vbeta primers and 13 Jbeta primers. Sequenced by immunoSEQ multiplex PCR; TCRdb stores in-frame clones only, minus some. The table records 100,000 to 120,000 clones, 67% of them present only once. Sequencing was done on a sample of PBMCs. These receptors originate from a young man in good health and CMV-seropositive.

The chain recombines TRBV7-9 with TRBJ1-2, with D perhaps TRBD1 (6 bases). The CDR3 covers 13 residues. Trimming took 4 bases from V and 4 from J, leaving 10 bases between them. Germline CDR1 is SEHNR and CDR2 is FQNEAQ (reference sequence). The CDR3 DNA sequence: TGTGCCAGCAGCTCTGGACAGCCCTATGGCTACACCTTC. It specifies CASSSGQPYGYTF.

This sequence joins TRBV9 and TRBJ2-3; 10 nucleotides align to TRBD1. The germline gives CDR1 SGDLS, CDR2 YYNGEE. V lost 0 bases to trimming and J lost 5 bases; unmatched junction nucleotides: 6. This CDR3 comprises 16 residues. The CDR3 DNA reads TGTGCCAGCAGCGTAGGTACGACAGGGGGCGAAGATACGCAGTATTTT. Amino acids: CASSVGTTGGEDTQYF.

V and J are TRBV6-1 and TRBJ2-5, with 8 nucleotides matching TRBD1. Per the germline V gene, CDR1 is MNHNS and CDR2 is SASEGT. CDR3 size: 15 residues. V lost 6 bases, J lost 5 bases, and 11 bases stayed unmatched. The CDR3 loop reads CASRRDRGLQETQYF. The DNA for the CDR3 is TGTGCCAGCAGGAGAGACAGGGGATTACAGGAGACCCAGTACTTC.

This sequence joins TRBV18 and TRBJ2-5; weak D call: TRBD2 (6 bases). CDR1 and CDR2 (germline): KGHSH, LQKENI. CDR3 length equals 13 residues. The V gene lost 3 bases and the J gene lost 4 bases, with 9 bases spanning the gap. CDR3 coding DNA: TGTGCCAGCTCACCGGGACTTGGAGAGACCCAGTACTTC. It translates to CASSPGLGETQYF.

V and J are TRBV27 and TRBJ1-5, with 7 bases fitting TRBD1. Germline-derived CDR1 and CDR2 are MNHEY and SMNVEV (reference sequence). The CDR3 loop spans 14 amino acids. Losses at the gene ends were 5 bases for V and 3 bases for J; bases not matched to a gene: 4. In nucleotides, the CDR3 is TGTGCCAGCAGTCGAGGGGGCGACAATCAGCCCCAGCATTTT. Protein product: CASSRGGDNQPQHF.

The genes are TRBV5-5 and TRBJ1-2, with D tentatively TRBD1 (6 bases). The CDR3 totals 13 residues. The germline V and J ends were trimmed by 4 bases and 3 bases, with 10 bases remaining between them. From germline, CDR1 is SGHKS and CDR2 YYEKEE (reference sequence). The CDR3 sequence is CASSPAGDYGYTF. The CDR3 DNA sequence: TGTGCCAGCAGCCCCGCAGGGGACTATGGCTACACCTTC. The whole variable domain, remainder taken from reference TRBV5-5 and TRBJ1-2, is DAGVTQSPTHLIKTRGQQVTLRCSPISGHKSVSWYQQVLGQGPQFIFQYYEKEERGRGNFPDRFSARQFPNYSSELNVNALLLGDSALYLCASSPAGDYGYTFGSGTRLTVV.

The chain links TRBV5-1 to TRBJ2-2, with TRBD1 as a possible D gene (6 bases). In germline, CDR1 is SGHRS, CDR2 YFSETQ. Trimming removed 3 bases from V and 5 bases from J, with 20 bases in between. The CDR3 is 17 residues long. The CDR3 sequence: CASSSRGFRDGTGELFF. As DNA, the CDR3 is TGCGCCAGCAGCTCGAGGGGGTTTCGTGATGGGACCGGGGAGCTGTTTTTT.

CDR3 in DNA: TGTGCCAGCAGCAGGACAGGGGGCGATAATTCACCCCTCCACTTT. Encoded protein: CASSRTGGDNSPLHF. The chain recombines TRBV11-2 with TRBJ1-6; 11 bases agree with TRBD1. The CDR3 contains 15 residues. Germline trimming cut 5 bases from V and 5 bases from J; bases unmatched to any gene: 2. CDR1 is SGHAT and CDR2 is FQNNGV in the germline V gene.

The V call is TRBV5-1, the J call TRBJ2-3; TRBD2 aligns across 12 bases. V was pared by 4 bases and J by 3 bases, with 3 bases of the junction left unmatched. CDR3 size: 15 residues. Germline-derived CDR1 and CDR2 are SGHRS and YFSETQ. The CDR3 bases are TGCGCCAGCAGCCGACTAGCGGGGGAAACAGATACGCAGTATTTT. Protein sequence: CASSRLAGETDTQYF.

This clone was detected once. The V and J genes are TRBV29-1 and TRBJ2-3; perhaps TRBD1 as D (8 bases). Trimming left V 3 bases short and J 0 bases short, with 22 bases between. CDR3 length equals 18 residues. Germline CDR1 and CDR2: SQVTM and ANQGSEA. DNA of the CDR3: TGCAGCGTTGACGGGGGGCAGGGGGCGTTGTGGAGCACAGATACGCAGTATTTT. Protein sequence: CSVDGGQGALWSTDTQYF.

The chain combines TRBV11-3 with TRBJ1-1; 7 bases are shared with TRBD1. V shed 5 bases and J 2 bases; nucleotides not matched to a gene: 8. This CDR3 has 15 amino acids. CDR1 is SGHNT and CDR2 is YENEEA in the germline V gene. CDR3 loop: CASSPGGGSNTEAFF. CDR3 nucleotides: TGTGCCAGCAGCCCCGGAGGGGGCTCAAACACTGAAGCTTTCTTT.

This clone was seen only a few times. This chain connects TRBV15 to TRBJ1-5; 8 bases fit TRBD1. CDR1 LNHNV and CDR2 YYDKDF come from the germline V gene (reference sequence). This CDR3 has 15 residues. V trimming: 0 bases; J trimming: 7 bases; junction bases outside the gene matches: 5. The CDR3 nucleotides read TGTGCCACCAGCAGAGACAGGGGGCAGGGGCAGCCCCAGCATTTT. It specifies CATSRDRGQGQPQHF.

The V and J genes are TRBV28 and TRBJ2-5; possible D gene TRBD1, 5 bases. The last part of the DNA fits TRBJ2-7 better; the J call may be wrong. This CDR3 spans 14 amino acids. Germline V gives CDR1 MDHEN, CDR2 SYDVKM. The CDR3 sequence: CATLDSISSYEQYF. The CDR3 DNA reads as TGTGCCACCCTCGACAGCATATCCTCCTACGAGCAGTACTTC.

This clone has a handful of counts. This chain connects TRBV28 to TRBJ2-7; 7 positions agree with TRBD2. Trimming cost V 7 bases and J 0 bases; bases outside gene matches: 12. Germline loops: CDR1 MDHEN, CDR2 SYDVKM. The CDR3 length is 16 residues. The CDR3 loop reads CASNWNWGGDSYEQYF. CDR3 in DNA: TGTGCCAGCAACTGGAACTGGGGGGGTGACTCCTACGAGCAGTACTTC.

This clone turned up a few times. For the CDR3, the DNA is TGTGCCAGCACCCGAGCCGGGACAGAAGCTTTCTTT. Protein sequence: CASTRAGTEAFF. The chain couples TRBV6-5 to TRBJ1-1, with D possibly matching TRBD1 (6 bases). V was shortened by 7 bases and J by 8 bases, with 14 bases between the two germline ends. The CDR3 extends over 12 amino acids. Germline values: CDR1 MNHEY, CDR2 SVGAGI.

CDR3 loop: CASSYMGWYGYTF. DNA for the CDR3: TGTGCCAGCAGTTATATGGGCTGGTATGGCTACACCTTC. This rearrangement joins TRBV28 to TRBJ1-2; no reliable D call. The V gene lost 4 bases and the J gene lost 5 bases, with 11 bases spanning the gap. Germline V gene sequence: CDR1 MDHEN, CDR2 SYDVKM. The CDR3 totals 13 residues.

The CDR3 loop is CASSQGQGLGYTF. CDR3 DNA sequence: TGTGCCAGCTCCCAAGGACAGGGGCTTGGCTACACCTTC. The chain combines TRBV18 with TRBJ1-2, with 9 positions matching TRBD1. Germline assignment: CDR1 KGHSH and CDR2 LQKENI. The CDR3 runs to 13 residues. Trimming at V came to 6 bases and at J to 7 bases, leaving 6 bases not matched to a gene.

The chain has TRBV5-6 and TRBJ2-3; 15 nucleotides agree with TRBD2. The CDR3 is 18 residues long. CDR1 is SGHDT, CDR2 YYEEEE, per germline. J was trimmed by 5 bases and V by 2 bases; bases with no gene match: 9. The CDR3 sequence is CASSFFGTSGGRGDTQYF. CDR3 nucleotides: TGTGCCAGCAGCTTTTTCGGGACTAGCGGGGGGAGGGGAGATACGCAGTATTTT.

The V and J genes are TRBV5-4 and TRBJ2-7, with no clear D. V lost 0 bases to trimming and J lost 0 bases, with 10 bases between them. This CDR3 contains 15 residues. Germline lookup yields CDR1 SGHNT and CDR2 YYREEE (reference sequence). This chain's CDR3 is CASSLGSHFSYEQYF. The CDR3 DNA reads TGTGCCAGCAGCTTGGGGAGTCACTTCTCCTACGAGCAGTACTTC.

In this sample, this clone turned up a few times. The J gene is TRBJ1-1, the V gene TRBV6-1; D ambiguous. V dropped 6 bases and J dropped 11 bases, with 19 bases sitting between them. CDR1 and CDR2 (germline): MNHNS, SASEGT. The CDR3 spans 13 residues. CDR3 region: CASSQAVLVFAFF. The DNA for the CDR3 is TGTGCCAGCAGCCAGGCTGTGCTGGTTTTCGCTTTCTTT.

The chain recombines TRBV5-6 with TRBJ2-1; TRBD1 matches at 7 bases. J lost 4 bases, V lost 4 bases, and 2 bases had no gene match. There are 13 residues in the CDR3. Germline values: CDR1 SGHDT, CDR2 YYEEEE. The CDR3 sequence: CASSPRGYNEQFF. The CDR3 coding sequence is TGTGCCAGCAGCCCCAGGGGGTACAATGAGCAGTTCTTC.

The V gene is TRBV5-6, the J gene TRBJ2-1; D perhaps matches TRBD2 (6 bases). This CDR3 is 18 amino acids long. The germline V gene encodes CDR1 SGHDT and CDR2 YYEEEE. The V gene lost 0 bases and the J gene lost 4 bases, with 20 bases spanning the gap. CDR3 in DNA: TGTGCCAGCAGCTTGGGGGCCCGGGGGTCGGGGTTGTACAATGAGCAGTTCTTC. Its translation is CASSLGARGSGLYNEQFF.

This chain links TRBV6-1 with TRBJ2-1, with D possibly matching TRBD1 (7 bases). V lost 6 bases to trimming and J lost 2 bases, with 14 bases between them. The CDR3 spans 15 residues. CDR1 is MNHNS and CDR2 is SASEGT in the germline V gene. The CDR3: CASREGASTYNEQFF. As DNA, the CDR3 is TGTGCCAGCAGGGAGGGGGCATCCACCTACAATGAGCAGTTCTTC.

The chain is built from TRBV6-5 and TRBJ1-2; the D gene is possibly TRBD1 (6 bases). CDR1 and CDR2 (germline): MNHEY, SVGAGI. Trimming cost V 2 bases and J 4 bases, with 17 bases left between them. CDR3 length: 16 amino acids. CDR3 DNA sequence: TGTGCCAGCAGTTACACTCGCAGGGGCAGCGGCTATGGCTACACCTTC. It encodes CASSYTRRGSGYGYTF.